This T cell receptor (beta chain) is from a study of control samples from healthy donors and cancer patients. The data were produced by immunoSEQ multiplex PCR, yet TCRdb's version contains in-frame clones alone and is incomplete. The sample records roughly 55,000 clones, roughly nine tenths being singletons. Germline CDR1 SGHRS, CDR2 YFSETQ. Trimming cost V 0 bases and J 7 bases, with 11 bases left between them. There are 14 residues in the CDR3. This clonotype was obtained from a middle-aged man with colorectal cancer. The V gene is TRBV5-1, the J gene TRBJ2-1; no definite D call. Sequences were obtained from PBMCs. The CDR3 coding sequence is TGCGCCAGCAGCTTGGGTCCTACGGAAAATGAGCAGTTCTTC. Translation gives CASSLGPTENEQFF.